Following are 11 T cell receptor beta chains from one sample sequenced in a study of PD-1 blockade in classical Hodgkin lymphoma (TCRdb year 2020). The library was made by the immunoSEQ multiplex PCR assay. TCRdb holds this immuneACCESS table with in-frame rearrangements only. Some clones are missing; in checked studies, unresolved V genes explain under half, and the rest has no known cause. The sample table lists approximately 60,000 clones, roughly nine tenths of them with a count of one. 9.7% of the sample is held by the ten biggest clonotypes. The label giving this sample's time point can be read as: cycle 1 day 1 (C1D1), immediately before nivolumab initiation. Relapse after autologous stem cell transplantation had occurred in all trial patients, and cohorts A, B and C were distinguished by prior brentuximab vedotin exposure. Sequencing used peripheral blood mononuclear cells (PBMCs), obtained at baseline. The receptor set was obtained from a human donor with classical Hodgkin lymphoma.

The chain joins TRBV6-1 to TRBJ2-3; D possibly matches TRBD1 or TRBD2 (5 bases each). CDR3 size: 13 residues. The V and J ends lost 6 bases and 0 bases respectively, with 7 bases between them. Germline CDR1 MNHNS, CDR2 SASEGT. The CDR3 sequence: CASRGVSTDTQYF. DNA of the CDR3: TGTGCCAGCAGGGGGGTAAGCACAGATACGCAGTATTTT.

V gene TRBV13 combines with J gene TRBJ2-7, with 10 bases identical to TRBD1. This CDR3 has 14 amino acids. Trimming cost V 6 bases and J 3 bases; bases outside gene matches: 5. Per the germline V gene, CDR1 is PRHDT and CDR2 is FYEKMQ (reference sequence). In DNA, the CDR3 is TGTGCCAGCAGTCCGGGACAGGGGATCTACGAGCAGTACTTC. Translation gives CASSPGQGIYEQYF.

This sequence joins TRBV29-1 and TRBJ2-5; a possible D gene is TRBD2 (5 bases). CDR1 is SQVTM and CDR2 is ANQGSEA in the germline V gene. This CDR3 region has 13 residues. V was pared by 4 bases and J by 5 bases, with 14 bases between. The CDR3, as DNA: TGCAGCGTTGGTTGGGCTAGCCTTGAGACCCAGTACTTC. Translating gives CSVGWASLETQYF.

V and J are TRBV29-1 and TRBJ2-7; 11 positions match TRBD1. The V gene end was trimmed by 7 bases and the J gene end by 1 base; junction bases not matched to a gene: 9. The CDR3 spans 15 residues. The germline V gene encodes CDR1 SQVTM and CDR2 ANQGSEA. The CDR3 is CSAVRWDRGSYEQYF. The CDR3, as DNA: TGCAGCGCCGTCCGGTGGGACAGGGGGTCCTACGAGCAGTACTTC.

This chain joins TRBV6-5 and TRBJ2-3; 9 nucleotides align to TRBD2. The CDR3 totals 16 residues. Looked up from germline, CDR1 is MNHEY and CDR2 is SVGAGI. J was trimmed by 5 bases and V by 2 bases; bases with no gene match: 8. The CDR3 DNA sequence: TGTGCCAGCAGTTACAGCGGGGGGCGGGGAAAAGATACGCAGTATTTT. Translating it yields CASSYSGGRGKDTQYF.

The CDR3 sequence: CASSTGLFSYEQYF. The DNA for the CDR3 is TGTGCCAGTAGTACGGGACTATTCTCCTACGAGCAGTACTTC. The chain combines TRBV19 with TRBJ2-7; 7 positions agree with TRBD2. The V gene end was trimmed by 4 bases and the J gene end by 0 bases; junction bases not matched to a gene: 3. Germline CDR1 is LNHDA and CDR2 is SQIVND (reference sequence). This CDR3 is 14 amino acids long.

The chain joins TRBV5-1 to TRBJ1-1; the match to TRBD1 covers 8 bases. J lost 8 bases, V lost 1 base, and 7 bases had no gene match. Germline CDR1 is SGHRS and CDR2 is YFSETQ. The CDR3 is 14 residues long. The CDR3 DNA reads TGCGCCAGCAGCTTGACATCCCAGGGGGCAGAAGCTTTCTTT. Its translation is CASSLTSQGAEAFF.

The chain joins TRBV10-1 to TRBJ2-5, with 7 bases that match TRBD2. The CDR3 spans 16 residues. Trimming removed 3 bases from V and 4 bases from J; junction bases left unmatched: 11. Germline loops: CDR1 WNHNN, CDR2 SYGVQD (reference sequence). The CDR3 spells CASSDSTSRLIETQYF. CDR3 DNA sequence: TGCGCCAGCAGTGATTCGACTAGCCGTTTAATAGAGACCCAGTACTTC.

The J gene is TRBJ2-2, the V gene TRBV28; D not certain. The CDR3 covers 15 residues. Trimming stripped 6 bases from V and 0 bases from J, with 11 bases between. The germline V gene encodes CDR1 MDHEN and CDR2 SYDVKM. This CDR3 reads CASRPALTNTGELFF. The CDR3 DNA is TGTGCCAGCAGGCCGGCTTTGACGAACACCGGGGAGCTGTTTTTT.

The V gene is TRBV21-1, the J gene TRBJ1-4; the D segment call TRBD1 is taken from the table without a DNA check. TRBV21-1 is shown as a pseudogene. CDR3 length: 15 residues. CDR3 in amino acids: CASSSNRGPHEKLFF. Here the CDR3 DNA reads TGTGCCAGCAGCAGTAACAGGGGGCCACATGAAAAACTGTTTTTT.

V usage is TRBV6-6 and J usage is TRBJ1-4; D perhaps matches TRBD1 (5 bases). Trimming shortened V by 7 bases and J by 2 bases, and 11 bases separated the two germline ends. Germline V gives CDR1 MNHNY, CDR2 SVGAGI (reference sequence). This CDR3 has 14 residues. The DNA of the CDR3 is TGTGCCAGCAACCGGGACGGCACTAATGAAAAACTGTTTTTT. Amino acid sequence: CASNRDGTNEKLFF.